This T cell receptor beta chain was captured in a study of CXCR3-negative and CXCR3-positive naive CD8 T cells. The overall study: Sequencing brought in 130 million to 150 million TRB reads altogether, and each library got about 1.5 +/- 0.3 million. Study-wide results and caveats: More hydrophobic TRB CDR3s occurred in CXCR3-positive than in CXCR3-negative naive cells. Much lower diversity was found in memory CD8+ cells, while both naive subsets had comparably high diversity.

5' RACE that incorporated UMI labels was used to prepare the TRB cDNA libraries. TCRdb re-called the 5' RACE reads and shows each CDR3 protein once, DNA omitted. The table lists tens of thousands of distinct CDR3 sequences. In regard to this clonotype: Its antigen is unknown.

The CDR3 contains 14 residues. Sequencing was performed on naive CXCR3+ CD8+ T cells from blood. Subset meaning: CD45RO-CCR7+CD27+CD95- naive CD8+ T cells expressing CXCR3 (TNR3+). The TCR was taken from a human donor in good health. Some clones in this sample may be carry-over from other donors' samples. The V call is TRBV12-3 or TRBV12-4, the J call TRBJ1-1; TCRdb indicates TRBD1, and absent DNA this call remains unverified. The CDR3 reads CASSPHPRGTEAFF.